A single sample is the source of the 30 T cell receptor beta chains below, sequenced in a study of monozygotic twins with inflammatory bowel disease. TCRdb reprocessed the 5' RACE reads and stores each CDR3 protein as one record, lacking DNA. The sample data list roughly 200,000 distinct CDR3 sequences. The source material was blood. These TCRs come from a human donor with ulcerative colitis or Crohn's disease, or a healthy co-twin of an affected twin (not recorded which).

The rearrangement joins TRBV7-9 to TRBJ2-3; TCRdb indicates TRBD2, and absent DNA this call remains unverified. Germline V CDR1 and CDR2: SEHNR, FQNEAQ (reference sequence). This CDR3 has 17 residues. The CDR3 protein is CASSLSSLGASTDTQYF.

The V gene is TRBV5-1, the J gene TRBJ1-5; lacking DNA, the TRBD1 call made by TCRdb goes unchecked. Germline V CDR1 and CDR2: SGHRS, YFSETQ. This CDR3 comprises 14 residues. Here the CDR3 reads CASSLDSINQPQHF.

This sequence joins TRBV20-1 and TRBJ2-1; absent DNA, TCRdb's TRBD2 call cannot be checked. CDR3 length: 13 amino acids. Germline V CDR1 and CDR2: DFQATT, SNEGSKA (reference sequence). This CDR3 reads CSANPWTGNEQFF.

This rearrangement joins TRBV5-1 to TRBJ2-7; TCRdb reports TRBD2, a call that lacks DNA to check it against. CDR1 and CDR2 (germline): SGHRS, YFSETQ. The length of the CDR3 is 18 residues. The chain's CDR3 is CASSISSGGASVNYEQYF.

The CDR3 here is CASSQQTELGGQYF. V is TRBV4-1 and J is TRBJ2-5; absent DNA, TCRdb's TRBD1 call cannot be checked. Looked up from germline, CDR1 is MGHRA and CDR2 is YSYEKL. This CDR3 contains 14 residues.

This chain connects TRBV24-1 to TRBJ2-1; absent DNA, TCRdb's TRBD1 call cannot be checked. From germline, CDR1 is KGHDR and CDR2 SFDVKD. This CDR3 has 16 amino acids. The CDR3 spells CATSDTDRVGANEQFF.

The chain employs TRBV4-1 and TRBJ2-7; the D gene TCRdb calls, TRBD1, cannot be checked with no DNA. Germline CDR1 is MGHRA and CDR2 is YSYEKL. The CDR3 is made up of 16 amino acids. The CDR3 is CASSPGTAHRGYEQYF.

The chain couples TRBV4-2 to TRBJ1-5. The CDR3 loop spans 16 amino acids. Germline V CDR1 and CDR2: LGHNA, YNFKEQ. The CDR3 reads CASSVREGGGWEPQHF.

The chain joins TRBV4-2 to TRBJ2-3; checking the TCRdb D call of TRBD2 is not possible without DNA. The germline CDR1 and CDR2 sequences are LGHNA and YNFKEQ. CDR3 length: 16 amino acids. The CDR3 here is CASSQENSGGTDTQYF.

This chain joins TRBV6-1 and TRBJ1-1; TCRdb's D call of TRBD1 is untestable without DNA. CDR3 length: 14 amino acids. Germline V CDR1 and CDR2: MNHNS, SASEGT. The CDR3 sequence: CASRLGQASTEAFF.

CDR3 sequence reads: CASSRGSYNEQFF. The rearrangement joins TRBV28 to TRBJ2-1. In germline, CDR1 is MDHEN, CDR2 SYDVKM. The CDR3 has 13 residues.

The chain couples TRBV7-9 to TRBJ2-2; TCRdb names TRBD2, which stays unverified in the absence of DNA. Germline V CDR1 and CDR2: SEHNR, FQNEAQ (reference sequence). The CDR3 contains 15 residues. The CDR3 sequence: CASSPGTRGTGELFF.

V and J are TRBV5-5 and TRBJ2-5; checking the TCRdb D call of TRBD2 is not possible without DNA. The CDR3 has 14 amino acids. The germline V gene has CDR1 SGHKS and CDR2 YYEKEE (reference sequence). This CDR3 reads CASSLSSSAETQYF.

CDR3 protein: CASSLIDRGHSYEQYF. The V call is TRBV5-1, the J call TRBJ2-7; TCRdb lists TRBD1, though no DNA is available to test this call. The CDR3 runs to 16 residues. CDR1 is SGHRS and CDR2 is YFSETQ in the germline V gene.

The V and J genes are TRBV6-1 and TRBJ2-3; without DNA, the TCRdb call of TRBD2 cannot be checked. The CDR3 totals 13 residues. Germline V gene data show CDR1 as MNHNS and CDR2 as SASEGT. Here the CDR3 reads CASSEQRVDTQYF.

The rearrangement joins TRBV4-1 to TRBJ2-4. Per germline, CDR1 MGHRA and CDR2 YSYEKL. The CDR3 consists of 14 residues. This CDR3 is CASAQTLAENVQYF.

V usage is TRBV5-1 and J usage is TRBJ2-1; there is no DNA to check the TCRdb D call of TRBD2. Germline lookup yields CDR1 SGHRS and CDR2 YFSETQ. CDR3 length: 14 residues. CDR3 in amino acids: CASSPEPLTNEQFF.

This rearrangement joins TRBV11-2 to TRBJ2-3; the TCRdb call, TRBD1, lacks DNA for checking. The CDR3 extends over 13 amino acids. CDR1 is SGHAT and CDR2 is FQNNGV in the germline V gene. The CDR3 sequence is CASSFPGARVQYF.

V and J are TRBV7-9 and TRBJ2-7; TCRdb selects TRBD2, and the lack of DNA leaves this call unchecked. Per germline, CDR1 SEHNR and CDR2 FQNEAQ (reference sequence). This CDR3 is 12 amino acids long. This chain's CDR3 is CASSLAVGGQYF. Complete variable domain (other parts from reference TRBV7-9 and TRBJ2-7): DTGVSQNPRHKITKRGQNVTFRCDPISEHNRLYWYRQTLGQGPEFLTYFQNEAQLEKSRLLSDRFSAERPKGSFSTLEIQRTEQGDSAMYLCASSLAVGGQYFGPGTRLTVT.

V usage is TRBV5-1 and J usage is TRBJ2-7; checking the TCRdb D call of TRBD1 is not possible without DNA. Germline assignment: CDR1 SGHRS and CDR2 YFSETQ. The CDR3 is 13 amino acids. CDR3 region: CASAAGGVYEQYF.

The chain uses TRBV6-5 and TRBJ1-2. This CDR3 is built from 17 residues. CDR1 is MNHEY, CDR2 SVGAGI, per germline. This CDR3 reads CASSYPRTENRRAGYTF.

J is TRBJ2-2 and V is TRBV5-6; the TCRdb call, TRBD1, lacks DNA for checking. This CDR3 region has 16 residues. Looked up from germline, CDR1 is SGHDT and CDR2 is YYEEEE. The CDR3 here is CASSEGQGLYTGELFF.

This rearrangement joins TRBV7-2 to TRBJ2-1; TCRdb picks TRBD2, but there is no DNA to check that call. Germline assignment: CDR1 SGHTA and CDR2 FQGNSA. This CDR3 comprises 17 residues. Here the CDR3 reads CASRFKATPRVYNEQFF.

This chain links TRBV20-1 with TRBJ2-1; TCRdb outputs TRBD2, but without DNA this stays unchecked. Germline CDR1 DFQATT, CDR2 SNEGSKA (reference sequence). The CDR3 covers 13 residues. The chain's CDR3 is CNPLRGGTNEQFF.

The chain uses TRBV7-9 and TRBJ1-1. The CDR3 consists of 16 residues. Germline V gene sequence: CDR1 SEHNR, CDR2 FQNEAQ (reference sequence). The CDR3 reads CASSSSNGYVGTEAFF.

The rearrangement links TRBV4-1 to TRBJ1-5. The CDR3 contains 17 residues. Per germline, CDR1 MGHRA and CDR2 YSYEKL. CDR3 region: CASSGEGPPYSNQPQHF.

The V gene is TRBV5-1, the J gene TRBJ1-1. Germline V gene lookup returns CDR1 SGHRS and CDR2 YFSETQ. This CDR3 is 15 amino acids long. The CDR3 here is CASSYRTGMNTEAFF.

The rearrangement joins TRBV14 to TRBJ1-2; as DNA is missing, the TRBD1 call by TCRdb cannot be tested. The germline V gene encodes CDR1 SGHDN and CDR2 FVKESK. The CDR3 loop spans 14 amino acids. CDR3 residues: CASSQEMSGRGYTF.

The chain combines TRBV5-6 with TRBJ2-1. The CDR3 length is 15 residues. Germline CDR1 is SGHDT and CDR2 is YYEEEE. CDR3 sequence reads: CASSLVSGIPDEQFF.

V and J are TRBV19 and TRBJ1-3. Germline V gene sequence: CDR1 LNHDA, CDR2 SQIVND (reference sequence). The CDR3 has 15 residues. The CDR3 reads CASSIDRASGNTIYF.